This T cell receptor (beta chain) comes out of a study of response to subunit inactivated influenza vaccine. TCRdb re-called the RT-PCR reads with MiXCR, one entry per CDR3 protein. The table lists some 640,000 distinct CDR3 sequences, about 15% of them singletons, with 6% to 8% in the top ten. CDR1 is KGHDR, CDR2 SFDVKD, per germline. The CDR3 spans 13 residues. Germline trimming cut 5 bases from V and 9 bases from J; bases unmatched to any gene: 6. The V call is TRBV24-1, the J call TRBJ2-1; 7 bases agree with TRBD1. The input for sequencing was PBMCs from blood, taken 14 to 15 days before vaccination. The receptor's source is a man aged 45 to 65 who received an inactivated influenza vaccine. The CDR3 protein is CATSAGGSAEQFF. In DNA, the CDR3 is TGTGCCACCAGTGCAGGGGGTTCGGCTGAGCAGTTCTTC.